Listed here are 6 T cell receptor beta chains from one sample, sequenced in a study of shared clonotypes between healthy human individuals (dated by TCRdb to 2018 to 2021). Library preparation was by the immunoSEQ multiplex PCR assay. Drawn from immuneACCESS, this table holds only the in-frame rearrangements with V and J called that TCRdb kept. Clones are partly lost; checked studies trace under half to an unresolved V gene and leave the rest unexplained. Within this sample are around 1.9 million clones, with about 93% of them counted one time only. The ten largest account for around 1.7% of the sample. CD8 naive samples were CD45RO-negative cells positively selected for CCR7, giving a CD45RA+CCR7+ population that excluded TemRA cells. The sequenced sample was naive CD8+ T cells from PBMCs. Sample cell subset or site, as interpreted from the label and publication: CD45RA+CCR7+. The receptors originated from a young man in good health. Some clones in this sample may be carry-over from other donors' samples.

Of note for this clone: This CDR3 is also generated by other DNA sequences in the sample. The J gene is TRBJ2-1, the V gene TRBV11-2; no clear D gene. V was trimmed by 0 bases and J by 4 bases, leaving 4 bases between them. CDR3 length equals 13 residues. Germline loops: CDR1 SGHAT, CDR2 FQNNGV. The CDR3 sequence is CASSLDPYNEQFF. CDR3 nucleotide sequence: TGTGCCAGCAGCTTAGATCCGTACAATGAGCAGTTCTTC.

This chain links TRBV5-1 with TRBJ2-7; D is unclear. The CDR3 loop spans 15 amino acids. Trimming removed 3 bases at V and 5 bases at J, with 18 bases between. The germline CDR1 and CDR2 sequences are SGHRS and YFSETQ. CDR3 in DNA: TGCGCCAGCAGCTCTGACACCCGGGTCGGTGACGAGCAGTACTTC. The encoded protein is CASSSDTRVGDEQYF.

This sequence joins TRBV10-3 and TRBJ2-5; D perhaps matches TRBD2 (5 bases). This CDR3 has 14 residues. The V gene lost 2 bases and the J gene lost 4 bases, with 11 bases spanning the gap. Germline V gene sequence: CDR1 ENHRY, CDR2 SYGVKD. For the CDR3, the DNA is TGTGCCATCAGTGAGAGGTGGGAGCTAGAGACCCAGTACTTC. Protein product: CAISERWELETQYF.

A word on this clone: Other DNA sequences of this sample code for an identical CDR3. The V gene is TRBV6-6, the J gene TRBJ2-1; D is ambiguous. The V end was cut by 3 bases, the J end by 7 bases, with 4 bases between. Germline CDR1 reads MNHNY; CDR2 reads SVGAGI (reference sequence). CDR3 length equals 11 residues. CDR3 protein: CASSYRNEQFF. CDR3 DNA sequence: TGTGCCAGCAGTTATAGGAATGAGCAGTTCTTC.

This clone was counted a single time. The CDR3 nucleotides are TGTGCCAGCAGCTTGTCGCGGGAGAAAAATGACGAGCAGTACTTC. Its protein is CASSLSREKNDEQYF. The rearrangement uses TRBV5-6 and TRBJ2-7; 7 nucleotides match TRBD2. The CDR3 runs 15 residues. Germline V CDR1 and CDR2: SGHDT, YYEEEE. J lost 5 bases, V lost 1 base, and 9 bases had no gene match.

The CDR3 coding sequence is TGTGCCAACGGCCGGGGTGTTGAAACTCACCGCGCCCAGTACTTC. This encodes CANGRGVETHRAQYF. The J gene is TRBJ2-5, the V gene TRBV6-1; a possible D gene is TRBD2 (5 bases). The ends were cut back, 10 bases at V and 9 bases at J, with 27 bases in the middle. The CDR3 extends over 15 amino acids. CDR1 is MNHNS and CDR2 is SASEGT in the germline V gene.